Below are 26 T cell receptor beta chains sequenced from a single sample in a study of glioma-infiltrating T cells after dendritic cell vaccination. Time point reported: after dendritic cell vaccination, including at tumor progression/relapse. This table comes from immunoSEQ multiplex PCR, and its TCRdb copy is limited to in-frame clones, with some not included. The repertoire holds roughly 60,000 clones, with around nine tenths as singletons. Sequencing used blood, obtained after dendritic cell vaccination. Receptors were obtained from a human donor with glioblastoma.

This clone came up once. The chain recombines TRBV6-5 with TRBJ1-2; 7 bases agree with TRBD1. Germline CDR1 reads MNHEY; CDR2 reads SVGAGI. V shed 6 bases and J 4 bases; nucleotides not matched to a gene: 8. This CDR3 is 14 amino acids long. The CDR3 DNA sequence: TGTGCCAGCAGACCGACAGGGAAATTCTATGGCTACACCTTC. The encoded protein is CASRPTGKFYGYTF.

This chain links TRBV19 with TRBJ2-2; 9 bases align to TRBD1. Germline assignment: CDR1 LNHDA and CDR2 SQIVND (reference sequence). This CDR3 has 15 residues. V was pared by 7 bases and J by 5 bases, with 8 bases of the junction left unmatched. This CDR3 is CASNRGQGRTGELFF. The CDR3 region has the DNA TGTGCCAGTAACCGGGGACAGGGACGAACCGGGGAGCTGTTTTTT. Complete variable domain (other parts from reference TRBV19 and TRBJ2-2): DGGITQSPKYLFRKEGQNVTLSCEQNLNHDAMYWYRQDPGQGLRLIYYSQIVNDFQKGDIAEGYSVSREKKESFPLTVTSAQKNPTAFYLCASNRGQGRTGELFFGEGSRLTVL.

V usage is TRBV7-2 and J usage is TRBJ2-7; a possible D gene is TRBD2 (5 bases). The CDR3 consists of 12 residues. Per germline, CDR1 SGHTA and CDR2 FQGNSA. The V end was cut by 5 bases, the J end by 6 bases, with 11 bases between. CDR3 coding DNA: TGTGCCAGCAGCCCTGGAGGAAGCGAGCAGTACTTC. Translating gives CASSPGGSEQYF.

The V and J genes are TRBV6-6 and TRBJ2-5, with 10 nucleotides matching TRBD2. CDR1 is MNHNY, CDR2 SVGAGI, per germline (reference sequence). The CDR3 has 15 residues. J was trimmed by 1 base and V by 4 bases; bases with no gene match: 3. CDR3 protein: CASSFLAGAQETQYF. DNA for the CDR3: TGTGCCAGCAGTTTCCTAGCGGGAGCCCAAGAGACCCAGTACTTC.

This clone was counted once. For the CDR3, the DNA is TGCGCCAGCAGCTTGGACGGGGTCAGCACAGATACGCAGTATTTT. Amino acids: CASSLDGVSTDTQYF. J is TRBJ2-3 and V is TRBV5-1; TRBD2 is a possible D gene (5 bases). The CDR3 length is 15 residues. CDR1 SGHRS and CDR2 YFSETQ come from the germline V gene. With 0 bases removed from V and 0 bases from J, the gap between germline ends came to 8 bases.

J is TRBJ1-1 and V is TRBV5-1, with a possible D match to TRBD1 (5 bases). This CDR3 contains 15 residues. Looked up from germline, CDR1 is SGHRS and CDR2 is YFSETQ. Trimming removed 6 bases from V and 1 base from J, with 16 bases in between. The CDR3 bases are TGCGCCAGCACCGGACAAACCCAGGGGAACACTGAAGCTTTCTTT. Protein sequence: CASTGQTQGNTEAFF.

The chain uses TRBV6-1 and TRBJ2-7; 9 bases are a match to TRBD2. Germline CDR1 reads MNHNS; CDR2 reads SASEGT. Trimming cost V 9 bases and J 4 bases; bases outside gene matches: 4. This CDR3 spans 12 amino acids. The CDR3, as DNA: TGTGCCAGTGCGGGGGGGGAGTACGAGCAGTACTTC. It specifies CASAGGEYEQYF.

This chain uses TRBV7-2 with TRBJ1-6; unclear D gene. From germline, CDR1 is SGHTA and CDR2 FQGNSA. The CDR3 length is 15 residues. Deletions cut 8 bases from V and 9 bases from J, with 20 bases between. The CDR3 coding sequence is TGTGCCAGCGGCCCCCAGAGCGTCCGAGGTTCACCCCTCCACTTT. Residues: CASGPQSVRGSPLHF.

This chain joins TRBV5-8 and TRBJ1-5, with TRBD1 matching 7 bases. CDR3 size: 15 residues. In germline, CDR1 is SGHTS, CDR2 YDEGEE. After removal of 4 bases from V and 6 bases from J, the junction contained 10 bases not matched to a gene. The CDR3, as DNA: TGTGCCAGCAGCACTGGGACAGCTTCAAGTCAGCCCCAGCATTTT. Protein product: CASSTGTASSQPQHF.

CDR3 region: CASSNGQGTNEKLFF. DNA of the CDR3: TGTGCCAGCAGTAACGGACAGGGTACTAATGAAAAACTGTTTTTT. This chain connects TRBV7-8 to TRBJ1-4; 8 positions agree with TRBD1. Trimming at V came to 6 bases and at J to 2 bases, leaving 5 bases not matched to a gene. Germline V lookup: CDR1 SGHVS, CDR2 FQNEAQ. The CDR3 consists of 15 residues.

The V call is TRBV14, the J call TRBJ2-2; D ambiguous. Germline CDR1 and CDR2: SGHDN and FVKESK. The germline V and J ends were trimmed by 2 bases and 5 bases, with 9 bases remaining between them. CDR3 length: 14 residues. The CDR3 sequence is CASSQHTTTGELFF. Written as DNA, the CDR3 is TGTGCCAGCAGCCAACACACCACAACCGGGGAGCTGTTTTTT. Supplemented by reference TRBV14 and TRBJ2-2, the full variable domain reads EAGVTQFPSHSVIEKGQTVTLRCDPISGHDNLYWYRRVMGKEIKFLLHFVKESKQDESGMPNNRFLAERTGGTYSTLKVQPAELEDSGVYFCASSQHTTTGELFFGEGSRLTVL.

The V and J genes are TRBV7-2 and TRBJ1-1; D unresolved. Germline V gives CDR1 SGHTA, CDR2 FQGNSA. The CDR3 contains 14 residues. Trimming left V 5 bases short and J 2 bases short, with 12 bases between. The CDR3 reads CASSEGTVNTEAFF. The DNA of the CDR3 is TGTGCCAGCAGCGAGGGAACAGTCAACACTGAAGCTTTCTTT.

This clone was seen a single time. The J gene is TRBJ2-1, the V gene TRBV19; 7 bases align to TRBD1. The CDR3 is 18 residues long. The J segment lost 3 bases and the V segment lost 2 bases, leaving 13 bases of the junction unmatched. The germline V gene encodes CDR1 LNHDA and CDR2 SQIVND (reference sequence). CDR3 amino acids: CASSINQGPGGFYNEQFF. CDR3 nucleotide sequence: TGTGCCAGTAGTATAAATCAGGGACCAGGGGGATTCTACAATGAGCAGTTCTTC.

The chain links TRBV25-1 to TRBJ1-3; D remains unclear. The CDR3 has 14 residues. The germline CDR1 and CDR2 sequences are MGHDK and SYGVNS. Trimming took 10 bases from V and 7 from J, leaving 20 bases between them. The chain's CDR3 is CANPGSGLLNTIYF. The CDR3 nucleotides read TGTGCCAACCCGGGGAGCGGCCTTCTGAACACCATATATTTT.

The V and J genes are TRBV10-1 and TRBJ2-1; 9 bases line up with TRBD2. Germline CDR1 is WNHNN and CDR2 is SYGVQD (reference sequence). With 2 bases clipped from V and 3 bases from J, the junction kept 2 bases outside the gene matches. This CDR3 contains 15 residues. The CDR3 reads CASSEASGIYNEQFF. The CDR3 DNA sequence: TGCGCCAGCAGTGAGGCTAGCGGGATCTACAATGAGCAGTTCTTC.

This clone was detected only a few times. The J gene is TRBJ1-4, the V gene TRBV28; D may be TRBD1 (5 bases). This CDR3 has 13 residues. The V gene lost 4 bases and the J gene lost 7 bases, with 10 bases spanning the gap. The germline gives CDR1 MDHEN, CDR2 SYDVKM. The CDR3 spells CASSSRDTEKLFF. The CDR3 bases are TGTGCCAGCAGTTCCAGGGATACTGAAAAACTGTTTTTT.

CDR3 DNA sequence: TGTGCCAGCAGGGCCGACAGGGGGGAGTACAATGAGCAGTTCTTC. Translated, it gives CASRADRGEYNEQFF. V and J are TRBV2 and TRBJ2-1, with TRBD1 identical over 9 bases. CDR1 and CDR2 from the germline V gene are SNHLY and FYNNEI. The CDR3 is 15 residues long. V lost 6 bases and J lost 4; bases outside the gene matches: 7.

CDR3 DNA sequence: TGCGCCAGCACAGTCCGGGGATGGAGCACTGAAGCTTTCTTT. The encoded protein is CASTVRGWSTEAFF. The J gene is TRBJ1-1, the V gene TRBV23-1; D ambiguous. TRBV23-1 is assigned to the ORF class and has an uncertain function. There are 14 residues in the CDR3. Deletions cut 7 bases from V and 4 bases from J, with 16 bases between.

The rearrangement links TRBV12-5 to TRBJ2-1, with D unresolved. CDR3 size: 14 residues. V gave up 2 bases and J gave up 0 bases, with 5 bases separating them. Germline V gene lookup returns CDR1 LGHNT and CDR2 FRNRAP. The CDR3 sequence: CASGLLSSYNEQFF. The CDR3 bases are TGTGCTAGTGGTTTGCTAAGCTCCTACAATGAGCAGTTCTTC.

V is TRBV2 and J is TRBJ2-3; D may be TRBD2 (5 bases). Looked up from germline, CDR1 is SNHLY and CDR2 is FYNNEI. The CDR3 contains 13 residues. Trimming stripped 6 bases from V and 4 bases from J, with 11 bases between. The CDR3 region is CASSRGVADTQYF. CDR3 DNA sequence: TGTGCCAGCAGCCGGGGTGTTGCAGATACGCAGTATTTT.

This clone has more than one count but fewer than ten. V usage is TRBV2 and J usage is TRBJ1-6; the D gene is possibly TRBD1 (5 bases). V lost 2 bases and J lost 8, with 10 bases in between. Germline-derived CDR1 and CDR2 are SNHLY and FYNNEI. The CDR3 has 14 residues. This chain's CDR3 is CASSEQGRDSPLHF. Here the CDR3 DNA reads TGTGCCAGCAGTGAACAGGGCCGGGATTCACCCCTCCACTTT.

J is TRBJ1-5 and V is TRBV11-2, with a possible D match to TRBD1 (6 bases). This CDR3 is built from 13 residues. The V end was cut by 5 bases, the J end by 4 bases, with 9 bases between. Germline V gene data show CDR1 as SGHAT and CDR2 as FQNNGV. For the CDR3, the DNA is TGTGCCAGCAGCGAGGACAGAAATCAGCCCCAGCATTTT. Translation gives CASSEDRNQPQHF.

V is TRBV30 and J is TRBJ2-7, with D maybe TRBD1 (6 bases). Germline V CDR1 and CDR2: GTSNPN, SVGIG (reference sequence). This CDR3 is built from 13 residues. Trimming took off 3 bases at V and 3 bases at J, with 12 bases between the two ends. CDR3 DNA sequence: TGTGCCTGGAGAAGGGGGATAGGCTACGAGCAGTACTTC. The encoded protein is CAWRRGIGYEQYF.

This chain connects TRBV19 to TRBJ1-5, with D unclear. Trimming took 4 bases from V and 0 from J, leaving 10 bases between them. Per the germline V gene, CDR1 is LNHDA and CDR2 is SQIVND (reference sequence). The length of the CDR3 is 15 residues. CDR3 sequence: CASSSQSPSNQPQHF. The CDR3 region has the DNA TGTGCCAGTAGTAGCCAGTCACCTAGCAATCAGCCCCAGCATTTT.

About this clone: Compared with germline, one end of the junction differs, possibly owing to a read error. The rearrangement joins TRBV2 to TRBJ2-5, with D possibly matching TRBD2 (6 bases). The CDR3 consists of 15 residues. Germline assignment: CDR1 SNHLY and CDR2 FYNNEI. In DNA form, the CDR3 reads TGTGCCAGCAGTAAAGCGGGCAGGAGGGGAGAGACCCAGTACTTC. Translation gives CASSKAGRRGETQYF.

The rearrangement links TRBV6-5 to TRBJ1-5; no firm D call. Germline loops: CDR1 MNHEY, CDR2 SVGAGI. The CDR3 spans 15 residues. Trimming took 0 bases from V and 7 from J, leaving 13 bases between them. The CDR3: CASSYSLGSGQPQHF. CDR3 bases: TGTGCCAGCAGTTACTCGTTAGGGAGCGGCCAGCCCCAGCATTTT.